This TCR beta chain is drawn from a study of tissue T cells after allogeneic stem cell transplantation. Indicated time point: mouse harvest day 14 after allogeneic transplant. Mouse grafts combined 10^7 T-cell-depleted bone marrow cells with 10^6 splenic CD5+ T cells. Method: immunoSEQ multiplex PCR; TCRdb's copy keeps in-frame clones and lacks some. Altogether approximately 550 clones are present, about half being singletons, with the ten largest covering over 15%. Germline V gene data show CDR1 as NNHDY and CDR2 as SYVADS. The V end lost 1 base, the J end lost 2 bases, and 9 bases lay between the germline ends. CDR3 length: 14 residues. This clone was detected only a few times. Gene names follow the mouse nomenclature. The read ends 1 residue early relative to the CDR3; the germline J gene fills the gap.

J is TRBJ1-2 and V is TRBV13-3, with D possibly TRBD1 on 5 matching bases. The receptor comes from a female BALB/c mouse given C57BL/6 T cells with graft-versus-host disease after an allogeneic hematopoietic cell transplant. Sequenced: blood. CDR3 residues: CASSDNRLNSDYTF. The CDR3 DNA, read in part, is TGTGCCAGCAGTGATAACAGGTTGAACTCCGACTACACC.